These T cell receptor beta chains were read from a single sample in a study of blood T cell repertoires in COVID-19. The repertoire was sequenced with immunoSEQ multiplex PCR; TCRdb's copy has only in-frame clones and lacks some. The sample holds 220,000 or so clones, over 75% seen once. Sample: PBMCs or T cells enriched from blood (not recorded which). Every receptor here comes from a woman aged 60-70 years who had recovered from COVID-19. CDR3s include the opening cysteine and the closing phenylalanine or tryptophan. Fields, in order: clone size, D gene, J gene, V gene, CDR3 protein, CDR3 DNA. The D gene is left open where the match is weak. Size is omitted from some rows. Given values are once, few, many or a class for expanded clones.

-	-	TRBJ2-7	TRBV9	CASSPGGYEQYF	TGTGCCAGCAGCCCCGGCGGCTACGAGCAGTACTTC
-	-	TRBJ1-5	TRBV15	CATSRGSYSSNQPQHF	TGTGCCACCAGCAGAGGTTCCTACTCGAGTAATCAGCCCCAGCATTTT
-	-	TRBJ1-2	TRBV5-5	CASSLIPGADGYTF	TGTGCCAGCAGCTTGATTCCAGGGGCGGATGGCTACACCTTC
-	TRBD1	TRBJ1-2	TRBV29-1	CSVRTGGNYGYTF	TGCAGCGTTAGGACAGGGGGAAATTATGGCTACACCTTC
-	TRBD2	TRBJ2-1	TRBV11-3	CASSPTSGWANEQFF	TGTGCCAGCAGTCCGACTAGCGGGTGGGCAAATGAGCAGTTCTTC
-	TRBD1	TRBJ1-2	TRBV20-1	CSASDRGWDGYTF	TGCAGTGCTAGTGACAGGGGTTGGGATGGCTACACCTTC
-	-	TRBJ2-7	TRBV19	CASSIDLRGAQYF	TGTGCCAGTAGTATAGATCTCCGGGGGGCCCAGTACTTC
-	-	TRBJ1-2	TRBV14	CASSLNRLQGYTF	TGTGCCAGCAGCCTGAACAGGTTGCAGGGCTACACCTTC
-	-	TRBJ1-2	TRBV19	CASSRDGGPGGYGYTF	TGTGCCAGCAGTAGGGACGGGGGACCGGGAGGTTATGGCTACACCTTC
-	-	TRBJ2-7	TRBV27	CASSLRQGDVYEQYF	TGTGCCAGCAGTTTAAGGCAGGGCGACGTCTACGAGCAGTACTTC
-	TRBD2	TRBJ2-2	TRBV7-8	CASSLVSGGATGELFF	TGTGCCAGCAGCTTAGTTTCGGGGGGAGCCACCGGGGAGCTGTTTTTT
-	-	TRBJ2-7	TRBV11-2	CASSLGNYLKEQYF	TGTGCCAGCAGCTTAGGTAACTATCTTAAGGAGCAGTACTTC
-	-	TRBJ2-3	TRBV7-9	CASSLMADTQYF	TGTGCCAGCAGCTTAATGGCTGATACGCAGTATTTT
-	TRBD2	TRBJ2-1	TRBV13	CASSARGGEQFF	TGTGCCAGCAGCGCCCGGGGGGGCGAGCAGTTCTTC
-	-	TRBJ2-5	TRBV5-1	CASSSGGGQETQYF	TGCGCCAGCAGCTCCGGGGGTGGACAAGAGACCCAGTACTTC
-	TRBD1	TRBJ1-2	TRBV5-1	CASSPTGGSNYGYTF	TGCGCCAGCAGCCCCACAGGGGGCTCTAACTATGGCTACACCTTC
-	-	TRBJ1-5	TRBV6-1	CASSDDTNQPQHF	TGTGCCAGCAGTGATGACACCAATCAGCCCCAGCATTTT
few	-	TRBJ1-2	TRBV28	CASTPTANYGYTF	TGTGCCAGCACCCCCACAGCTAACTATGGCTACACCTTC
once	TRBD1	TRBJ2-1	TRBV4-3	CASSQGGTGRFNEQFF	TGCGCCAGCAGCCAAGGTGGGACAGGGAGGTTCAATGAGCAGTTCTTC
-	TRBD2	TRBJ2-3	TRBV7-2	CASSLELAADTQYF	TGTGCCAGCAGCTTAGAACTAGCGGCAGATACGCAGTATTTT
once	-	TRBJ1-1	TRBV7-6	CASSGSSGTTNTEAFF	TGTGCCAGCAGCGGGAGCTCAGGGACAACGAACACTGAAGCTTTCTTT
-	-	TRBJ2-5	TRBV5-6	CASSLVGVRETQYF	TGTGCCAGCAGCTTGGTAGGGGTTCGCGAGACCCAGTACTTC
-	-	TRBJ2-7	TRBV7-7	CASSLDQGSNEQYF	TGTGCCAGCAGCTTAGATCAGGGATCTAACGAGCAGTACTTC
-	-	TRBJ2-5	TRBV6-5	CASRVEGQETQYF	TGTGCCAGCAGAGTTGAGGGTCAAGAGACCCAGTACTTC
-	TRBD1	TRBJ1-4	TRBV6-5	CASSTGQNEKLFF	TGTGCCAGCAGTACGGGACAGAATGAAAAACTGTTTTTT
-	-	TRBJ1-1	TRBV12-3/TRBV12-4	CASSLKGDTEAFF	TGTGCCAGCAGTTTAAAGGGGGACACTGAAGCTTTCTTT
-	-	TRBJ1-1	TRBV7-2	CASSPKTGLNTEAFF	TGTGCCAGCAGCCCAAAGACGGGTCTGAACACTGAAGCTTTCTTT
few	-	TRBJ2-5	TRBV5-5	CASSLDLSQETQYF	TGTGCCAGCAGCTTGGATTTATCCCAAGAGACCCAGTACTTC
-	TRBD1	TRBJ1-5	TRBV5-1	CASSPEGGEKEPQHF	TGCGCCAGCAGTCCGGAAGGGGGCGAAAAGGAGCCCCAGCATTTT
-	-	TRBJ1-3	TRBV25-1	CASSERWTIYF	TGTGCCAGCAGTGAGAGATGGACCATATATTTT
-	TRBD1	TRBJ2-7	TRBV19	CASSIVQGLPYEQYF	TGTGCCAGTAGTATAGTACAGGGGTTGCCCTACGAGCAGTACTTC
-	-	TRBJ2-7	TRBV29-1	CSVEDPGRRYEQYF	TGCAGCGTTGAAGATCCGGGAAGGAGGTACGAGCAGTACTTC
-	-	TRBJ1-1	TRBV27	CASSTNRANTEAFF	TGTGCCAGCAGCACGAACAGGGCGAACACTGAAGCTTTCTTT
once	TRBD1	TRBJ1-6	TRBV15	CATSRDRGDFISPLHF	TGTGCCACCAGCAGAGACAGGGGGGACTTTATTTCACCCCTCCACTTT
-	TRBD1	TRBJ2-3	TRBV5-4	CASSPTGALTDTQYF	TGTGCCAGCAGCCCCACAGGGGCCCTCACAGATACGCAGTATTTT
-	TRBD1	TRBJ2-1	TRBV24-1	CATSDEGTGLNEQFF	TGTGCCACCAGTGATGAAGGGACAGGGTTGAATGAGCAGTTCTTC
-	-	TRBJ1-1	TRBV24-1	CATSDPGTFMNTEAFF	TGTGCCACCAGTGATCCTGGCACGTTCATGAACACTGAAGCTTTCTTT
-	-	TRBJ2-2	TRBV7-9	CASSLTNTGELFF	TGTGCCAGCAGCCTAACGAACACCGGGGAGCTGTTTTTT
-	-	TRBJ2-3	TRBV5-1	CASSLSGEDTQYF	TGCGCCAGCAGCTTGAGCGGTGAAGATACGCAGTATTTT
-	-	TRBJ1-1	TRBV9	CASSVVDGGTEAFF	TGTGCCAGCAGCGTAGTGGACGGGGGCACTGAAGCTTTCTTT
-	-	TRBJ2-2	TRBV19	CASSIDLGSGELFF	TGTGCCAGTAGTATAGATCTGGGGAGCGGGGAGCTGTTTTTT
-	-	TRBJ1-1	TRBV7-2	CASSLVAAVTEAFF	TGTGCCAGCAGCTTAGTCGCCGCGGTGACTGAAGCTTTCTTT
once	-	TRBJ1-1	TRBV5-5	CASSSGGRAMNTEAFF	TGTGCCAGCAGCTCAGGTGGCAGGGCAATGAACACTGAAGCTTTCTTT
-	TRBD2	TRBJ2-3	TRBV6-4	CASSDSGGYTDTQYF	TGTGCCAGCAGTGACTCGGGGGGGTACACAGATACGCAGTATTTT
-	-	TRBJ2-5	TRBV18	CASSPQDSYNQETQYF	TGTGCCAGCTCACCACAGGACAGCTACAACCAAGAGACCCAGTACTTC
few	TRBD2	TRBJ2-5	TRBV4-2	CASSLGGGGVQETQYF	TGTGCCAGCAGCCTAGGCGGCGGGGGGGTCCAAGAGACCCAGTACTTC
-	-	TRBJ1-5	TRBV29-1	CSAGGGADQPQHF	TGCAGCGCCGGAGGGGGGGCCGACCAGCCCCAGCATTTT
-	TRBD1	TRBJ1-6	TRBV2	CASSGDRGRDNSPLHF	TGTGCCAGCAGTGGAGACAGGGGGCGCGATAATTCACCCCTCCACTTT
-	-	TRBJ2-5	TRBV9	CASSVGFGGAQETQYF	TGTGCCAGCAGCGTAGGGTTCGGTGGGGCCCAAGAGACCCAGTACTTC
many	TRBD2	TRBJ2-5	TRBV12-5	CASGPSGSRQETQYF	TGTGCTAGTGGTCCTAGCGGGAGCCGGCAAGAGACCCAGTACTTC
-	TRBD2	TRBJ2-6	TRBV5-4	CASSRGLAGTKSSGANVLTF	TGTGCCAGCAGCCGGGGACTAGCGGGAACCAAAAGCTCTGGGGCCAACGTCCTGACTTTC
-	-	TRBJ1-3	TRBV2	CASSEVDSGNTIYF	TGTGCCAGCAGTGAGGTAGACTCTGGAAACACCATATATTTT
-	-	TRBJ2-7	TRBV5-4	CASSLVEDYEQYF	TGTGCCAGCAGCTTGGTGGAGGATTACGAGCAGTACTTC
-	-	TRBJ1-5	TRBV7-2	CASSLVPDQPQHF	TGTGCCAGCAGCTTAGTGCCAGATCAGCCCCAGCATTTT
-	-	TRBJ1-6	TRBV9	CASSVNVGVNSPLHF	TGTGCCAGCAGCGTAAATGTGGGAGTAAATTCACCCCTCCACTTT
-	TRBD2	TRBJ2-2	TRBV19	CASSILAGQNTGELFF	TGTGCCAGTAGTATACTAGCGGGACAGAACACCGGGGAGCTGTTTTTT
-	-	TRBJ1-3	TRBV7-8	CASSLQGGGNTIYF	TGTGCCAGCAGCCTACAGGGTGGTGGAAACACCATATATTTT
-	-	TRBJ1-6	TRBV2	CASMKARDSPLHF	TGTGCCAGCATGAAGGCGCGGGATTCACCCCTCCACTTT